The rows below give T cell receptor beta chains drawn from one sample of a study of T-cell memory formation after mild COVID-19. TCRdb processed the 5' RACE reads anew with MiXCR; each CDR3 protein has one entry. The table records 250,000 to 350,000 distinct CDR3 sequences, just under 20% of them present only once. The specimen was PBMCs or a T cell subset sorted from them (not recorded which). The source of these receptors is a man aged 18 to 29 who had mild COVID-19 (a few samples of this study predate the infection). Cell type and time point are not known. CDR3s include the opening cysteine and the closing phenylalanine or tryptophan. The D gene is left open where the match is weak. Expanded clones are given a class, and other clones once, few, many or no size at all.

CDR3 protein: CASSYGQGVQYF; CDR3 DNA: TGTGCCAGCAGCTACGGTCAGGGGGTCCAGTACTTC; D gene: TRBD1; V gene: TRBV6-5; clone size: -; J gene: TRBJ2-7
CDR3 protein: CASSYSKIPGSNEKLFF; CDR3 DNA: TGTGCCAGCAGTTACTCGAAAATTCCTGGGTCGAATGAAAAACTGTTTTTT; D gene: -; V gene: TRBV6-5; clone size: many; J gene: TRBJ1-4
CDR3 protein: CASTPRAGNTEAFF; CDR3 DNA: TGCGCCAGCACCCCGCGGGCGGGTAACACTGAAGCTTTCTTT; D gene: -; V gene: TRBV5-1; clone size: -; J gene: TRBJ1-1
CDR3 protein: CASRDSPYSNQPQHF; CDR3 DNA: TGTGCCAGCCGGGACAGCCCGTATAGCAATCAGCCCCAGCATTTT; D gene: TRBD1; V gene: TRBV6-6; clone size: few; J gene: TRBJ1-5
CDR3 protein: CASSRQDRPEGETQYF; CDR3 DNA: TGCGCCAGCAGTCGTCAGGACAGACCCGAGGGAGAGACCCAGTACTTC; D gene: -; V gene: TRBV5-1; clone size: few; J gene: TRBJ2-5
CDR3 protein: CASSLWGDRGQNEQFF; CDR3 DNA: TGCGCCAGCAGCTTGTGGGGTGACAGGGGGCAGAATGAGCAGTTCTTC; D gene: TRBD1; V gene: TRBV5-1; clone size: few; J gene: TRBJ2-1
CDR3 protein: CASRLANSETQYF; CDR3 DNA: TGTGCCAGCAGACTAGCGAACAGCGAGACCCAGTACTTC; D gene: TRBD2; V gene: TRBV28; clone size: -; J gene: TRBJ2-5
CDR3 protein: CASSLATGHQPQHF; CDR3 DNA: TGTGCCAGCAGCTTAGCGACCGGGCATCAGCCCCAGCATTTT; D gene: -; V gene: TRBV7-9; clone size: few; J gene: TRBJ1-5
CDR3 protein: CASSLVGLAGYEQYF; CDR3 DNA: TGTGCCAGCAGCTTGGTCGGACTAGCGGGTTACGAGCAGTACTTC; D gene: TRBD2; V gene: TRBV5-4; clone size: -; J gene: TRBJ2-7
CDR3 protein: CASRSSGTGPSGANVLTF; CDR3 DNA: TGCGCCAGCAGATCTTCCGGGACAGGGCCTTCTGGGGCCAACGTCCTGACTTTC; D gene: TRBD1; V gene: TRBV5-1; clone size: many; J gene: TRBJ2-6
CDR3 protein: CSGVQRSSYNEQFF; CDR3 DNA: TGCAGTGGGGTACAAAGGAGCTCCTACAATGAGCAGTTCTTC; D gene: -; V gene: TRBV20-1; clone size: -; J gene: TRBJ2-1
CDR3 protein: CASSFWGEETQYF; CDR3 DNA: TGCGCCAGCAGCTTTTGGGGAGAAGAGACCCAGTACTTC; D gene: -; V gene: TRBV5-1; clone size: many; J gene: TRBJ2-5
CDR3 protein: CASSQSTYNEQFF; CDR3 DNA: TGTGCCAGCAGTCAGAGTACGTACAATGAGCAGTTCTTC; D gene: -; V gene: TRBV6-2/TRBV6-3; clone size: -; J gene: TRBJ2-1
CDR3 protein: CATSSGVGNEQFF; CDR3 DNA: TGTGCCACCAGTTCTGGGGTCGGGAATGAGCAGTTCTTC; D gene: -; V gene: TRBV6-5; clone size: few; J gene: TRBJ2-1
CDR3 protein: CSARETGQPYEQYF; CDR3 DNA: TGCAGTGCTAGAGAAACAGGGCAGCCCTACGAGCAGTACTTC; D gene: -; V gene: TRBV20-1; clone size: few; J gene: TRBJ2-7
CDR3 protein: CSAARGLTSGANVLTF; CDR3 DNA: TGCAGTGCGGCACGGGGATTAACCTCTGGGGCCAACGTCCTGACTTTC; D gene: -; V gene: TRBV20-1; clone size: -; J gene: TRBJ2-6
CDR3 protein: CASSLGTGRGTEAFF; CDR3 DNA: TGTGCCAGCAGCTTAGGTACGGGGCGAGGAACTGAAGCTTTCTTT; D gene: -; V gene: TRBV7-9; clone size: -; J gene: TRBJ1-1
CDR3 protein: CASSVAGGSVAETQYF; CDR3 DNA: TGTGCCAGCAGCGTAGCTGGTGGATCCGTGGCGGAGACCCAGTACTTC; D gene: -; V gene: TRBV9; clone size: many; J gene: TRBJ2-5
CDR3 protein: CASSVAPGGVEGYTF; CDR3 DNA: TGTGCCAGCAGCGTAGCTCCAGGGGGCGTGGAAGGCTACACCTTC; D gene: TRBD1; V gene: TRBV9; clone size: few; J gene: TRBJ1-2
CDR3 protein: CASSLNEPGLYTGELFF; CDR3 DNA: TGTGCTAGCAGTTTGAATGAGCCGGGGCTCTACACCGGGGAGCTGTTTTTT; D gene: -; V gene: TRBV7-7; clone size: -; J gene: TRBJ2-2
CDR3 protein: CSVEAASDTQYF; CDR3 DNA: TGCAGCGTTGAAGCGGCGAGTGATACGCAGTATTTT; D gene: -; V gene: TRBV29-1; clone size: -; J gene: TRBJ2-3
CDR3 protein: CASSSTGIGYEQYF; CDR3 DNA: TGCGCCAGCAGCTCGACAGGGATAGGCTACGAGCAGTACTTC; D gene: TRBD1; V gene: TRBV10-2; clone size: -; J gene: TRBJ2-7
CDR3 protein: CASSYGQGDHEQYF; CDR3 DNA: TGTGCCAGCAGTTACGGGCAGGGCGACCACGAGCAGTACTTC; D gene: -; V gene: TRBV6-5; clone size: few; J gene: TRBJ2-7
CDR3 protein: CASSPGGGAETQYF; CDR3 DNA: TGTGCCAGCAGCCCCGGGGGGGGAGCAGAGACCCAGTACTTC; D gene: TRBD2; V gene: TRBV3-1; clone size: -; J gene: TRBJ2-5
CDR3 protein: CASSLVFAGTDTQYF; CDR3 DNA: TGTGCCAGCAGCTTAGTCTTCGCGGGCACAGATACGCAGTATTTT; D gene: -; V gene: TRBV7-2; clone size: many; J gene: TRBJ2-3
CDR3 protein: CASSFRRLVRNNEQFF; CDR3 DNA: TGTGCCAGCAGCTTTCGAAGACTAGTGCGTAACAATGAGCAGTTCTTC; D gene: -; V gene: TRBV7-8; clone size: few; J gene: TRBJ2-1
CDR3 protein: CASSLVPRGGPEETQYF; CDR3 DNA: TGTGCCAGCAGCTTAGTCCCCAGGGGGGGGCCAGAGGAGACCCAGTACTTC; D gene: -; V gene: TRBV7-6; clone size: -; J gene: TRBJ2-5
CDR3 protein: CASSAGQSSGNTIYF; CDR3 DNA: TGTGCCAGTAGCGCCGGGCAGAGCTCTGGAAACACCATATATTTT; D gene: -; V gene: TRBV19; clone size: -; J gene: TRBJ1-3
CDR3 protein: CSANRGQGSYGYTF; CDR3 DNA: TGCAGCGCAAACCGAGGACAGGGTAGCTATGGCTACACCTTC; D gene: TRBD1; V gene: TRBV29-1; clone size: few; J gene: TRBJ1-2
CDR3 protein: CASSRGEANTGELFF; CDR3 DNA: TGTGCCAGCAGCCGGGGTGAGGCGAACACCGGGGAGCTGTTTTTT; D gene: -; V gene: TRBV3-1; clone size: many; J gene: TRBJ2-2
CDR3 protein: CASSLARKPRDQPQHF; CDR3 DNA: TGTGCCAGCAGCTTAGCGCGGAAGCCTAGGGACCAGCCCCAGCATTTT; D gene: -; V gene: TRBV7-8; clone size: -; J gene: TRBJ1-5
CDR3 protein: CASRPLLDRRYEKLFF; CDR3 DNA: TGTGCCAGCAGACCCCTCCTGGACAGGAGATATGAAAAACTGTTTTTT; D gene: TRBD1; V gene: TRBV27; clone size: -; J gene: TRBJ1-4
CDR3 protein: CSAGLAGGPSEQFF; CDR3 DNA: TGCAGTGCTGGACTAGCGGGGGGGCCTAGTGAGCAGTTCTTC; D gene: TRBD2; V gene: TRBV20-1; clone size: -; J gene: TRBJ2-1
CDR3 protein: CASSLGEHYGYTF; CDR3 DNA: TGCGCCAGCAGCTTAGGGGAACACTATGGCTACACCTTC; D gene: -; V gene: TRBV5-1; clone size: -; J gene: TRBJ1-2
CDR3 protein: CASSVAGSGGSDEQFF; CDR3 DNA: TGTGCCAGCAGCGTAGCTGGTAGCGGGGGGAGCGATGAGCAGTTCTTC; D gene: TRBD2; V gene: TRBV9; clone size: many; J gene: TRBJ2-1
CDR3 protein: CASSLAPRDRSEMVGRANVLTF; CDR3 DNA: TGCGCCAGCAGCTTGGCCCCCCGGGACAGGTCAGAAATGGTGGGGAGGGCCAACGTCCTGACTTTC; D gene: TRBD1; V gene: TRBV5-1; clone size: -; J gene: TRBJ2-6
CDR3 protein: CASSQDSRARAFF; CDR3 DNA: TGTGCCAGCAGCCAAGACAGTAGGGCGCGAGCTTTCTTT; D gene: -; V gene: TRBV4-2; clone size: many; J gene: TRBJ1-1
CDR3 protein: CASSRRRQLYGYTF; CDR3 DNA: TGTGCCAGTAGTAGGCGAAGACAGCTCTATGGCTACACCTTC; D gene: -; V gene: TRBV19; clone size: few; J gene: TRBJ1-2
CDR3 protein: CASSSDGLSNQPQHF; CDR3 DNA: TGTGCCAGCAGCTCGGACGGCCTGAGCAATCAGCCCCAGCATTTT; D gene: -; V gene: TRBV9; clone size: few; J gene: TRBJ1-5
CDR3 protein: CASSYWQSGANVLTF; CDR3 DNA: TGTGCCAGCAGTTACTGGCAGTCTGGGGCCAACGTCCTGACTTTC; D gene: -; V gene: TRBV6-5; clone size: -; J gene: TRBJ2-6